These 15 T cell receptor beta chains originate from one sample sequenced in a study of cytomegalovirus exposure and HLA in healthy donors. Vbeta (60) and Jbeta (13) primers were used in the PCR. The assay was immunoSEQ multiplex PCR, and TCRdb's table has in-frame clones only and misses some. The sample lists around 130,000 clones, 81% occurring once. The sequencing sample was made of PBMCs. These receptors all stem from a young man in good health and CMV-seronegative.

This chain connects TRBV28 to TRBJ2-7; 7 bases are shared with TRBD1. Trimming removed 6 bases from V and 2 bases from J; junction bases left unmatched: 19. The CDR3 loop spans 18 amino acids. CDR1 and CDR2 from the germline V gene are MDHEN and SYDVKM. Here the CDR3 DNA reads TGTGCCAGCAGCCTTGGTAGGACAGGCCGATCCGTAACCTACGAGCAGTACTTC. Translating it yields CASSLGRTGRSVTYEQYF.

The chain carries TRBV30 and TRBJ1-5; 12 bases are shared with TRBD1. Germline CDR1 GTSNPN, CDR2 SVGIG (reference sequence). Unmatched junction bases numbered 2, after V lost 3 bases and J lost 5 bases. The CDR3 has 14 amino acids. The CDR3 DNA sequence: TGTGCCTGGAGGGGACAGGGGGCTGATCAGCCCCAGCATTTT. This translates into CAWRGQGADQPQHF.

The rearrangement uses TRBV20-1 and TRBJ1-4, with D unresolved. This CDR3 region has 10 residues. Germline CDR1 and CDR2: DFQATT and SNEGSKA (reference sequence). Between the trimmed V and J ends, which lost 5 bases and 7 bases, there was a span of 5 bases. The CDR3 spells CSAGLEKLFF. CDR3 sequence (DNA): TGCAGTGCTGGACTTGAAAAACTGTTTTTT.

This rearrangement joins TRBV10-2 to TRBJ2-3; the match to TRBD2 covers 8 bases. With V trimmed by 0 bases and J by 4 bases, 6 bases remained unmatched. The CDR3 is made up of 16 amino acids. Germline CDR1 and CDR2: WSHSY and SAAADI. Here the CDR3 DNA reads TGCGCCAGCAGTGAGTCGTCGGGGGGGCTTTCAGATACGCAGTATTTT. It codes for CASSESSGGLSDTQYF.

The V gene is TRBV19, the J gene TRBJ2-7, with D possibly TRBD1 on 6 matching bases. The CDR3 has 11 residues. Germline-derived CDR1 and CDR2 are LNHDA and SQIVND (reference sequence). Deletions cut 6 bases from V and 4 bases from J, with 7 bases between. Here the CDR3 reads CASRQGYEQYF. DNA for the CDR3: TGTGCCAGTAGACAGGGTTACGAGCAGTACTTC.

This rearrangement joins TRBV15 to TRBJ1-1; TRBD1 matches 7 bases. This CDR3 has 14 amino acids. Germline CDR1 reads LNHNV; CDR2 reads YYDKDF (reference sequence). J lost 6 bases, V lost 6 bases, and 10 bases had no gene match. As DNA, the CDR3 is TGTGCCACCAGTAAAGGGCCAGGGGGTGCTGAAGCTTTCTTT. This gives the protein CATSKGPGGAEAFF.

The V gene is TRBV27, the J gene TRBJ2-7; 7 nucleotides agree with TRBD2. Germline loops: CDR1 MNHEY, CDR2 SMNVEV (reference sequence). J lost 0 bases, V lost 2 bases, and 10 bases had no gene match. The CDR3 is 17 amino acids. CDR3 region: CASSLGSGGDYSYEQYF. CDR3 coding DNA: TGTGCCAGCAGTTTAGGTTCGGGAGGTGATTACTCCTACGAGCAGTACTTC.

The chain recombines TRBV4-3 with TRBJ1-3, with unresolved D. The germline V gene encodes CDR1 LGHNA and CDR2 YSLEER. CDR3 length: 18 amino acids. V gave up 1 base and J gave up 2 bases, with 18 bases separating them. This CDR3 reads CASSQVVRTGRAGNTIYF. The DNA for the CDR3 is TGCGCCAGCAGCCAAGTAGTCCGCACCGGGCGGGCTGGAAACACCATATATTTT.

The genes are TRBV9 and TRBJ1-5; tentative D call: TRBD1 (5 bases). The germline CDR1 and CDR2 sequences are SGDLS and YYNGEE. The V end lost 0 bases, the J end lost 6 bases, and 10 bases lay between the germline ends. This CDR3 spans 14 amino acids. The CDR3 sequence: CASSVAGLGQPQHF. The DNA for the CDR3 is TGTGCCAGCAGCGTAGCAGGGTTGGGTCAGCCCCAGCATTTT. The variable domain in full, completed from reference TRBV9 and TRBJ1-5, reads DSGVTQTPKHLITATGQRVTLRCSPRSGDLSVYWYQQSLDQGLQFLIQYYNGEERAKGNILERFSAQQFPDLHSELNLSSLELGDSALYFCASSVAGLGQPQHFGDGTRLSIL.

The chain couples TRBV19 to TRBJ1-2; D possibly corresponds to TRBD1 (6 bases). CDR3 size: 16 residues. CDR1 is LNHDA, CDR2 SQIVND, per germline (reference sequence). V was trimmed by 8 bases and J by 6 bases, leaving 25 bases between them. The CDR3 loop reads CASSHRGWARGDGYTF. The CDR3 nucleotides read TGTGCCAGTTCTCATCGAGGTTGGGCCAGGGGAGATGGCTACACCTTC.

The gene calls are TRBV6-5 and TRBJ1-5; TRBD1 agrees at 7 bases. The V segment lost 8 bases and the J segment 5 bases; nucleotides outside the gene matches: 6. Germline V gene data show CDR1 as MNHEY and CDR2 as SVGAGI. The CDR3 covers 13 residues. The CDR3 DNA reads TGTGCCAGCGGGACAGTAGGAGATCAGCCCCAGCATTTT. It yields the protein CASGTVGDQPQHF.

In this sample, this clone turned up once. The chain couples TRBV2 to TRBJ2-5, with D possibly matching TRBD1 (5 bases). Trimming left V 6 bases short and J 5 bases short, with 19 bases between. Germline loops: CDR1 SNHLY, CDR2 FYNNEI. The CDR3 spans 15 residues. The CDR3 loop is CASSLDISAWETQYF. The CDR3, as DNA: TGTGCCAGCAGCTTGGACATATCTGCTTGGGAGACCCAGTACTTC.

The V and J genes are TRBV27 and TRBJ2-3, with 7 bases identical to TRBD1. This CDR3 has 14 amino acids. CDR1 MNHEY and CDR2 SMNVEV come from the germline V gene (reference sequence). Unmatched junction bases numbered 2, after V lost 2 bases and J lost 3 bases. DNA of the CDR3: TGTGCCAGCAGTTTAGGCAGGGGGACAGATACGCAGTATTTT. Translated: CASSLGRGTDTQYF.

The V and J genes are TRBV2 and TRBJ1-1; D is uncertain. Germline loops: CDR1 SNHLY, CDR2 FYNNEI. The CDR3 loop spans 15 amino acids. V was cut by 7 bases and J by 4 bases, with 19 bases left in between. CDR3 DNA sequence: TGTGCCAGCACAGGCCAGGATACTCGTAGCACTGAAGCTTTCTTT. Protein product: CASTGQDTRSTEAFF.

The table lists this clone with a count of one. The sample carries other DNA sequences with the same CDR3. The V gene is TRBV7-2, the J gene TRBJ1-5, with TRBD1 identical over 7 bases. This CDR3 is 14 amino acids long. The ends lost 5 bases at V and 2 bases at J; junction bases unmatched: 3. Per the germline V gene, CDR1 is SGHTA and CDR2 is FQGNSA. CDR3 loop: CASSPGQGNQPQHF. The CDR3 DNA follows: TGTGCCAGCAGCCCTGGACAGGGCAATCAGCCCCAGCATTTT.